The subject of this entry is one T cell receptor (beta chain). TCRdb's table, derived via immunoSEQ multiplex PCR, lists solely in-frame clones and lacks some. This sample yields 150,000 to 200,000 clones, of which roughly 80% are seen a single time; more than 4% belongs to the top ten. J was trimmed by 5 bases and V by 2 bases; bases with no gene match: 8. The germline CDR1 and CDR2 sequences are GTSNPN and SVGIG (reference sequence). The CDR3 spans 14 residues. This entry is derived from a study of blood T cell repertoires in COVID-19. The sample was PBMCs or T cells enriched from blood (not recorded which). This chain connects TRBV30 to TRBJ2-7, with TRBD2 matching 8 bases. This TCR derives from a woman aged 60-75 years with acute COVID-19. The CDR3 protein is CAWSTPRGGDEQYF. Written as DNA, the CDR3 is TGTGCCTGGAGTACCCCTCGGGGGGGGGACGAGCAGTACTTC.